This TCR beta chain was found in a study of T cells in localized non-small cell lung cancer. This CDR3 has 15 amino acids. Between the trimmed V and J ends, which lost 3 bases and 4 bases, there was a span of 13 bases. Germline V lookup: CDR1 LNHNV, CDR2 YYDKDF (reference sequence). The sample holds one count of this clone. Produced via immunoSEQ multiplex PCR; TCRdb's table is partial and in-frame only. The sample lists some 14,000 clones, 89% occurring once. The TCR sequence derives from a man aged 40 to 69 with stage III lung adenocarcinoma. The rearrangement joins TRBV15 to TRBJ1-3; D might be TRBD1 (5 bases). Sequenced material: peripheral blood mononuclear cells, taken before any cancer treatment. CDR3 in amino acids: CATSSPGRGGNTIYF. The CDR3 nucleotides are TGTGCCACCAGCAGTCCGGGGCGAGGGGGAAACACCATATATTTT.